This T cell receptor beta chain was documented in a study of OX40 agonist ivuxolimab in advanced cancers. For the study at large: About 40% of patients had received prior checkpoint inhibitor therapy.

Exclusion applied to patients with autoimmune disease history or systemic immunosuppression. The sample holds one count of this clone. The antigen remains undetermined. Data came from immunoSEQ multiplex PCR; TCRdb stores just in-frame clones and leaves some out. The repertoire holds roughly 23,000 clones, with over 75% as singletons. Study-level points and caveats: The study found that CD8+ T cells averaged more expanded clones than CD4+.

Germline V gene lookup returns CDR1 SGDLS and CDR2 YYNGEE. V lost 6 bases and J lost 4, with 19 bases in between. This CDR3 has 15 amino acids. The material was CD4+ or CD8+ T cells sorted from blood, obtained in a trial of the OX40 agonist ivuxolimab. The V call is TRBV9, the J call TRBJ1-2, with D possibly being TRBD1 (5 bases). This receptor was taken from an adult with an advanced solid tumor such as melanoma, head and neck, liver or kidney cancer. The CDR3 region has the DNA TGTGCCAGCAATAAATGGGACCTAACTCCCTATGGCTACACCTTC. Residues: CASNKWDLTPYGYTF.